The rows below give T cell receptor beta chains drawn from one sample of a study of CD8 T cells in Susac syndrome. TCRdb redid the calling of the immunoSEQ multiplex PCR reads with MiXCR, one entry per CDR3 protein. The sample has 100,000 to 150,000 distinct CDR3 sequences, around 85% seen once. The sequenced sample was CD8+ T cells from PBMCs. The receptors here all came from a human donor with multiple sclerosis. CDR3s include the opening cysteine and the closing phenylalanine or tryptophan. The order of the fields is J gene, clone size, D gene, V gene, CDR3 DNA, CDR3 protein. D genes are given only for firm matches. Only part of the rows carry a size: once, few, many, or a class if the clone is expanded.

j_call: TRBJ1-2
clone_size: once
d_call: .
v_call: TRBV6-1
cdr3_nt: TGTGCCAGCAGTGGGTTTTTCGGTGAGACAGGTACCTATGGCTACACCTTC
cdr3_aa: CASSGFFGETGTYGYTF

j_call: TRBJ1-1
clone_size: .
d_call: .
v_call: TRBV27
cdr3_nt: TGTGCCAGCTCGGTTCTCTCCGGGGTTGAAGCTTTCTTT
cdr3_aa: CASSVLSGVEAFF

j_call: TRBJ1-1
clone_size: .
d_call: .
v_call: TRBV30
cdr3_nt: TGTGCCTGGAGTGAGACAGCCTCCGCTGAAGCTTTCTTT
cdr3_aa: CAWSETASAEAFF

j_call: TRBJ2-3
clone_size: .
d_call: TRBD2
v_call: TRBV12-3/TRBV12-4
cdr3_nt: TGTGCCAGCAGGCCGGGACTAGCGGGCACAGATACGCAGTATTTT
cdr3_aa: CASRPGLAGTDTQYF

j_call: TRBJ2-5
clone_size: .
d_call: TRBD2
v_call: TRBV27
cdr3_nt: TGTGCCAGCAGTCTGATTCGGGGGGGGGAGACCCAGTACTTC
cdr3_aa: CASSLIRGGETQYF

j_call: TRBJ1-6
clone_size: .
d_call: .
v_call: TRBV4-2
cdr3_nt: TGTGCCAGCAGCCAAGACCGCCGGAGCTCCTATAATTCACCCCTCCACTTT
cdr3_aa: CASSQDRRSSYNSPLHF

j_call: TRBJ2-1
clone_size: .
d_call: TRBD2
v_call: TRBV4-1
cdr3_nt: TGCGCCAGCAGCCCCGAAGCGCATACTAGCGGGAGGGCCGGTGAGCAGTTCTTC
cdr3_aa: CASSPEAHTSGRAGEQFF

j_call: TRBJ1-2
clone_size: .
d_call: .
v_call: TRBV27
cdr3_nt: TGTGCCAGCAGAATCGGAGGGGACTATGGCTACACCTTC
cdr3_aa: CASRIGGDYGYTF

j_call: TRBJ1-1
clone_size: .
d_call: .
v_call: TRBV4-1
cdr3_nt: TGCGCCAGCAGCCAAGGGGCCCAGAGCATGAACACTGAAGCTTTCTTT
cdr3_aa: CASSQGAQSMNTEAFF

j_call: TRBJ2-1
clone_size: .
d_call: .
v_call: TRBV27
cdr3_nt: TGTGCCAGCAGTTTATACCGAAACAATGAGCAGTTCTTC
cdr3_aa: CASSLYRNNEQFF

j_call: TRBJ2-3
clone_size: .
d_call: .
v_call: TRBV6-5
cdr3_nt: TGTGCCAGCAGTTACTCTGAAGCGGGAGATACGCAGTATTTT
cdr3_aa: CASSYSEAGDTQYF

j_call: TRBJ2-7
clone_size: .
d_call: .
v_call: TRBV5-1
cdr3_nt: TGCGCCAGCAGTTCCTCGAGGGCAGGCGGAACCTACGAGCAGTACTTC
cdr3_aa: CASSSSRAGGTYEQYF

j_call: TRBJ1-1
clone_size: .
d_call: .
v_call: TRBV27
cdr3_nt: TGTGCCAGCAGTGATCTCCTGAACACTGAAGCTTTCTTT
cdr3_aa: CASSDLLNTEAFF

j_call: TRBJ2-1
clone_size: .
d_call: .
v_call: TRBV29-1
cdr3_nt: TGCAGCGCCGAGCCCGAAAATGAGAATGAGCAGTTCTTC
cdr3_aa: CSAEPENENEQFF

j_call: TRBJ2-7
clone_size: .
d_call: .
v_call: TRBV28
cdr3_nt: TGTGCCAGCAGTAACGCGAAGTGGGGCAGGTACGAGCAGTACTTC
cdr3_aa: CASSNAKWGRYEQYF

j_call: TRBJ2-7
clone_size: .
d_call: .
v_call: TRBV5-6
cdr3_nt: TGTGCCAGCAGCTTGGGGCACGACGAGCAGTACTTC
cdr3_aa: CASSLGHDEQYF

j_call: TRBJ2-4
clone_size: .
d_call: .
v_call: TRBV4-1
cdr3_nt: TGCGCCAGCAGTCAGCCCATCGGGCCAGGGGTCGAAAACATTCAGTACTTC
cdr3_aa: CASSQPIGPGVENIQYF

j_call: TRBJ1-6
clone_size: .
d_call: .
v_call: TRBV27
cdr3_nt: TGTGCCAGCAGTTTATACCCCCGGTTGAATTCACCCCTCCACTTT
cdr3_aa: CASSLYPRLNSPLHF

j_call: TRBJ2-6
clone_size: few
d_call: .
v_call: TRBV2
cdr3_nt: TGTGCCAGCAGTGAGGGCAGGACTGGGGCCAACGTCCTGACTTTC
cdr3_aa: CASSEGRTGANVLTF

j_call: TRBJ1-1
clone_size: .
d_call: .
v_call: TRBV29-1
cdr3_nt: TGCAGCGTTGAAGACCATGGGGCCACAAGGGCTAGAACTGAAGCTTTCTTT
cdr3_aa: CSVEDHGATRARTEAFF

j_call: TRBJ2-1
clone_size: .
d_call: TRBD1
v_call: TRBV19
cdr3_nt: TGTGCCAGTAGTATTGGGGACAGGGGCTACAATGAGCAGTTCTTC
cdr3_aa: CASSIGDRGYNEQFF